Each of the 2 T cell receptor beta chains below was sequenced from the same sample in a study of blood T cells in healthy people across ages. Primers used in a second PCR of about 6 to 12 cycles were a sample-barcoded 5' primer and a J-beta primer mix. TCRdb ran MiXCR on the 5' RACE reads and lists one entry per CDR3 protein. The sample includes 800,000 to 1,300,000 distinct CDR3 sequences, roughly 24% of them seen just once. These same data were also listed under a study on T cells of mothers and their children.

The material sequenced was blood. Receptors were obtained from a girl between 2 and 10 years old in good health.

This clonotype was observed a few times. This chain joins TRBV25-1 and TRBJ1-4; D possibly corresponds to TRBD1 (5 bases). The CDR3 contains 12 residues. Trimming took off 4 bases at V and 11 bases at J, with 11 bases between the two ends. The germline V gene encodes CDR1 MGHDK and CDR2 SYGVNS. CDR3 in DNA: TGTGCCAGCAGTGGGACGGAGGGGAAACTGTTTTTT. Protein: CASSGTEGKLFF.

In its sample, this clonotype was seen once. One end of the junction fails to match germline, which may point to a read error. CDR3: CASTAGGLDF. DNA for the CDR3: TGTGCCAGCACCGCGGGGGGTCTGGACTTC. The rearrangement uses TRBV2 and TRBJ2-7, with 8 bases that match TRBD2. The CDR3 is 10 amino acids. Per germline, CDR1 SNHLY and CDR2 FYNNEI. Variable domain in full (rest from reference TRBV2 and TRBJ2-7): EPEVTQTPSHQVTQMGQEVILRCVPISNHLYFYWYRQILGQKVEFLVSFYNNEISEKSEIFDDQFSVERPDGSNFTLKIRSTKLEDSAMYFCASTAGGLDFGPGTRLTVT.